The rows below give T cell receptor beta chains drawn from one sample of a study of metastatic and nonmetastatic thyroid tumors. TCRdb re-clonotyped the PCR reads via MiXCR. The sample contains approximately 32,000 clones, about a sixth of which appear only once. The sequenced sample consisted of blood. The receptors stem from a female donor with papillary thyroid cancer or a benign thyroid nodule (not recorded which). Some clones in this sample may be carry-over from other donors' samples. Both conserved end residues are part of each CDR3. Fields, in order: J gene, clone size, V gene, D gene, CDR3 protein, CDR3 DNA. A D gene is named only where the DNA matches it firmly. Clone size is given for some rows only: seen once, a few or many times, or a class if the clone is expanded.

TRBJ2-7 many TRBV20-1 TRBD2 CSARGPGTSGGPYEQYF TGCAGTGCTCGAGGACCCGGGACTAGCGGGGGCCCCTACGAGCAGTACTTC
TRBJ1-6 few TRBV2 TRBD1 CASSTDRVGNSPIHF TGTGCCAGCAGTACAGACAGGGTCGGGAATTCACCCATCCACTTT
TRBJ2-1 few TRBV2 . CASTGTSGVLGFF TGTGCCAGCACCGGAACCTCAGGGGTGCTAGGGTTCTTC
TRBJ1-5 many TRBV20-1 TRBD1 CSATGTANNQPQHF TGCAGTGCAACCGGGACAGCTAACAATCAGCCCCAGCATTTT
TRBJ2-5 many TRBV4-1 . CASSQDRSYGLQETQYF TGCGCCAGCAGCCAAGATCGTAGCTATGGTTTACAAGAGACCCAGTACTTC
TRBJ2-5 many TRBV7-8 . CASSPGTGPRGETQYF TGTGCCAGCAGCCCCGGGACAGGTCCGCGGGGGGAGACCCAGTACTTC
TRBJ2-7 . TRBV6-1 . CVDKGQALGEQYF TGTGTCGACAAGGGGCAGGCCCTGGGGGAGCAGTACTTC
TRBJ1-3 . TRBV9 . CASSSRQVFYGNTIYF TGTGCCAGCAGCTCCCGACAGGTCTTCTATGGAAACACCATATATTTT
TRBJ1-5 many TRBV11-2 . CASSLSGLGNQPQHF TGTGCCAGCAGCTTATCGGGACTTGGCAATCAGCCCCAGCATTTT
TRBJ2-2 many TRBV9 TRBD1 CASSVGGQGGSTGELFF TGTGCCAGCAGCGTAGGCGGACAGGGGGGTTCCACCGGGGAGCTGTTTTTT
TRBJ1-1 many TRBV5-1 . CASSFLQRPAVTEAFF TGCGCCAGCAGCTTTTTACAGAGACCTGCTGTAACTGAAGCTTTCTTT
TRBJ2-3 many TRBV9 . CASSSRSGRLTDTQYF TGTGCCAGCAGCTCCCGGTCAGGCCGGCTCACAGATACGCAGTATTTT
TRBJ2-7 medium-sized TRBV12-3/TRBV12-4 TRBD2 CASSGGTSATYEQYF TGTGCCAGCAGTGGAGGGACTAGCGCCACCTACGAGCAGTACTTC
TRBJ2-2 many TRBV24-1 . CATLDPTGELFF TGTGCCACCCTCGATCCCACCGGGGAGCTGTTTTTT
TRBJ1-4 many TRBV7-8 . CASSLAMGAGGEKLFF TGTGCCAGCAGCTTAGCAATGGGGGCGGGGGGTGAAAAACTGTTTTTT
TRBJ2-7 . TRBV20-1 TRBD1 CSARVGTGGYEQYF TGCAGTGCTAGAGTTGGGACAGGGGGCTACGAGCAGTACTTC
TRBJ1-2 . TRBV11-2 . CASSGRGTSNYGYTF TGTGCCAGCAGCGGCCGGGGGACTTCTAACTATGGCTACACCTTC